This TCR beta chain was found in a study of metastatic and nonmetastatic thyroid tumors. The overall study: Across blood and tumor or nodule tissue, repertoires from malignant and benign thyroid patients were compared with one another.

V was trimmed by 0 bases and J by 5 bases, leaving 8 bases between them. The CDR3 runs 14 residues. TCRdb re-clonotyped the PCR reads via MiXCR. The data contain approximately 20,000 clones, 37% of them singletons. Study-level points and caveats: It was reported that TCR beta diversity was significantly higher in malignant thyroid tumors than benign nodules, in blood and tumor.

Thyroid surgery took place with no prior treatment in any patient. This clone was seen a few times. Antigen unknown. This receptor was obtained from a female donor with papillary thyroid cancer or a benign thyroid nodule (not recorded which). Some clones in this sample may be carry-over from other donors' samples. The genes are TRBV12-3 or TRBV12-4 and TRBJ2-1; no reliable D call. The sequenced sample was tumor tissue. The CDR3, as DNA: TGTGCCAGCAGTTTAGCGTCTGCGGACAATGAGCAGTTCTTC. Translated, it gives CASSLASADNEQFF.